The entry below gives a single T cell receptor (beta chain) sequence along with its context. As yet, its antigen is unknown. The authors split each subset's genomic DNA evenly across several immunoSEQ plates. Clones were sequenced by immunoSEQ multiplex PCR, and TCRdb holds only the in-frame ones, with some missing. The sample lists 150,000 to 200,000 clones; 90% to 95% were seen once. V lost 5 bases, J lost 4 bases, and 5 bases lay in between. Germline loops: CDR1 SGHDN, CDR2 FVKESK. This CDR3 has 11 residues. The sample originates from a study of shared clonotypes between healthy human individuals. Overall study findings and caveats: The low donor count limited represented genetic and exposure-history diversity.

The sample was naive CD4+ T cells sorted from blood. Subset in this sample: CD45RA+ positively selected. V usage is TRBV14 and J usage is TRBJ2-5; D uncertain. This TCR came from a woman aged 25 to 45 in good health. CDR3 in amino acids: CASSSGETQYF. In DNA form, the CDR3 reads TGTGCCAGCAGCTCCGGAGAGACCCAGTACTTC.